This T cell receptor (beta chain) emerged from a study of early T cells in non-severe SARS-CoV-2 infection. Study-level background: Sequencing input comprised bulk RNA from unsorted whole blood; chain pairing was not available.

Study-wide results and limits: VDJdb-based matching was biased toward anti-spike CD8 responses and missed private and CD4 specificities.

Germline CDR1 SQVTM, CDR2 ANQGSEA. Trimming left V 7 bases short and J 4 bases short, with 21 bases between. CDR3 length: 15 amino acids. Unique molecular identifiers were added to individual cDNA molecules. TCRdb passed the 5' RACE reads through MiXCR, listing each CDR3 protein once. The table includes some 57,000 distinct CDR3 sequences, less than 14% detected once. As concerns this clonotype: The target antigen is unknown.

The genes are TRBV29-1 and TRBJ2-3; possible D gene TRBD2, 5 bases. The clonotype was recovered from an adult who was a healthcare worker with PCR-confirmed SARS-CoV-2 infection or an uninfected control (not recorded which). Sequencing was done on a sample of whole blood. CDR3 bases: TGCAGCGCTTCCGAAACTAGGGTTATGGCAGATACGCAGTATTTT. Protein product: CSASETRVMADTQYF.